This section outlines one T cell receptor beta chain sequence together with its context. As yet, its antigen is unknown. The record originates from a study of regulatory T cells in long-lasting Graves disease. Broader study findings: Persistent Graves' patients showed less TCR diversity than newly diagnosed ones. Limited sample numbers may have lowered accuracy. Persistent disease samples used TRBV28, TRBJ1-2 and TRBJ2-5 preferentially.

Time point meaning: newly diagnosed GD, antithyroid drugs for less than 3 months. Researchers made the TCR library from RNA that was extracted from PBMCs. The source of the patients was an endocrinology department in Xi'an, China. Assembly of TCR beta libraries relied on iRepertoire HTBI primers together with Arm-PCR of CDR3 regions. TCRdb analysed the multiplex PCR reads with MiXCR anew, one entry per CDR3 protein. The sample carries roughly 220,000 distinct CDR3 sequences, around 17% recorded once. CDR1 SGHAT and CDR2 FQNNGV come from the germline V gene. V was trimmed by 2 bases and J by 3 bases, leaving 10 bases between them. The CDR3 is 14 amino acids.

V and J are TRBV11-2 and TRBJ1-1; D call uncertain. The receptor was isolated from a female donor with Graves disease. This specimen was peripheral blood mononuclear cells (PBMCs), taken at new diagnosis, from a patient treated with antithyroid drugs. The CDR3 here is CASSLWIWYTEAFF. For the CDR3, the DNA is TGTGCCAGCAGCTTATGGATTTGGTACACTGAAGCTTTCTTT.